The present entry profiles one T cell receptor beta chain with its context. The data were obtained in a study of control samples from healthy donors and cancer patients. TCRdb's table, derived via immunoSEQ multiplex PCR, lists solely in-frame clones and lacks some. The profile shows about 60,000 clones, 75% to 85% of them singletons. Sequenced sample: blood. The clonotype comes from a man in his forties or fifties in good health.

CDR3 loop: CAISEYRLPNTEAFF. CDR3 nucleotide sequence: TGTGCCATCAGTGAGTATCGACTTCCGAACACTGAAGCTTTCTTT. The chain links TRBV10-3 to TRBJ1-1; D is unclear. This CDR3 has 15 residues. The V end lost 1 base, the J end lost 1 base, and 10 bases lay between the germline ends. The V gene's germline CDR1 is ENHRY and CDR2 SYGVKD.